The source of this TCR beta chain is a study of control samples from healthy donors and cancer patients. Produced via immunoSEQ multiplex PCR; TCRdb's table is partial and in-frame only. Of about 140,000 clones in the sample, about nine tenths were seen once. V gave up 6 bases and J gave up 4 bases; unmatched junction bases: 6. The CDR3 covers 15 residues. In germline, CDR1 is MNHEY, CDR2 SVGAGI. This chain links TRBV6-5 with TRBJ2-1; 10 bases fit TRBD2. This sequence was found in a woman in her thirties in good health. Sequenced sample: blood. For the CDR3, the DNA is TGTGCCAGCAGGCTGGGGACTAGCGTGTACAATGAGCAGTTCTTC. This gives the protein CASRLGTSVYNEQFF.